This T cell receptor (beta chain) was sequenced in a study of human T cells and chemical hapten exposure. Unique molecular identifiers were attached to individual cDNA molecules within the library. Using its own MiXCR run on the RACE reads, TCRdb lists one record per CDR3 protein. The sample includes 120,000 to 150,000 distinct CDR3 sequences, approximately 10% of them seen just once. General study points: Counts of expanded TCRs at PT1 were positively correlated with patch test score.

The sample's time point: patch test 2, 6 weeks after DPC sensitization. Specified treatment: therapeutic diphenylcyclopropenone sensitization with weekly scalp DPC. Note on this clonotype: Its antigen is undetermined.

CDR3 length equals 17 residues. The junction had 9 bases not matched to a gene; V was cut back by 5 bases and J by 1 base. Germline V lookup: CDR1 MNHNY, CDR2 SVGAGI (reference sequence). This material consisted of whole blood, taken in connection with sensitization to the hapten diphenylcyclopropenone (DPC). The sequence was collected from a woman aged 45-60 years with alopecia areata. Some clones in this sample may be carry-over from other donors' samples. The V call is TRBV6-6, the J call TRBJ1-5, with 9 bases that match TRBD1. The CDR3 loop reads CASSRWDRVTSNQPQHF. CDR3 DNA sequence: TGTGCCAGCAGTCGGTGGGACAGGGTTACCAGCAATCAGCCCCAGCATTTT.